Listed below are T cell receptor beta chains from one sample, sequenced in a study of radiation and T cells in renal cell carcinoma. The assay was immunoSEQ multiplex PCR, and TCRdb's table has in-frame clones only and misses some. Of approximately 43,000 clones listed, 70% to 85% are singletons. This sample comprised blood, obtained from a patient whose treatment included radiotherapy and nephrectomy. The receptors were gathered from an older woman with renal cell carcinoma. The CDR3 runs from the conserved cysteine through the conserved F or W. The D gene is left open where the match is weak. Clone size appears in some rows only: once, few, many, or a class for an expanded clone.

V: TRBV2
D: TRBD1
J: TRBJ1-3
size: NA
DNA: TGTGCCAGCACCGTGCGACAGGGGGCTGGAAACACCATATATTTT
CDR3: CASTVRQGAGNTIYF

V: TRBV18
D: NA
J: TRBJ1-4
size: NA
DNA: TGTGCCAGCTCCCTTCGTCTAGGGCCTAAAGGCGAAAAACTGTTTTTT
CDR3: CASSLRLGPKGEKLFF

V: TRBV9
D: NA
J: TRBJ2-1
size: NA
DNA: TGTGCCAGCAGCGTAGGAGGAGAAATACGCAATGAGCAGTTCTTC
CDR3: CASSVGGEIRNEQFF

V: TRBV9
D: NA
J: TRBJ2-7
size: NA
DNA: TGTGCCAGCAGCGTAGATGAGGTTGGCTCCTACGAGCAGTACTTC
CDR3: CASSVDEVGSYEQYF

V: TRBV2
D: NA
J: TRBJ2-7
size: NA
DNA: TGTGCCAGCAGTGAAGAACCCCGACTAGAGTACGAGCAGTACTTC
CDR3: CASSEEPRLEYEQYF

V: TRBV6-1
D: NA
J: TRBJ2-2
size: NA
DNA: TGTGCCAGCAGTATACAGCGCACCGGGGAGCTGTTTTTT
CDR3: CASSIQRTGELFF

V: TRBV5-1
D: NA
J: TRBJ2-7
size: NA
DNA: TGCGCCAGCAGCAGGGGAGGACAGGTTAGCTACGAGCAGTACTTC
CDR3: CASSRGGQVSYEQYF

V: TRBV19
D: NA
J: TRBJ1-1
size: NA
DNA: TGTGCCAGTAGTAGCCCCGGGCAGGGATCGATGAACACTGAAGCTTTCTTT
CDR3: CASSSPGQGSMNTEAFF

V: TRBV2
D: NA
J: TRBJ2-4
size: NA
DNA: TGTGCTGGTCGCGAAGGCCAATACAAAAACATTCAGTACTTC
CDR3: CAGREGQYKNIQYF

V: TRBV19
D: TRBD1
J: TRBJ1-2
size: NA
DNA: TGTGCCAGTAGTATAGGACAGGGCTATGGCTACACCTTC
CDR3: CASSIGQGYGYTF

V: TRBV5-1
D: TRBD1
J: TRBJ2-7
size: NA
DNA: TGCGCCAGCAAAGGGGGCCGTGGGGAGCAGTACTTC
CDR3: CASKGGRGEQYF

V: TRBV4-2
D: NA
J: TRBJ1-2
size: NA
DNA: TGTGCCAGCAGCCAAGCGGGCCAGGGCTATGGCTACACCTTC
CDR3: CASSQAGQGYGYTF

V: TRBV9
D: NA
J: TRBJ1-2
size: few
DNA: TGTGCCAGCACCACCGGGATGGGCTACACCTTC
CDR3: CASTTGMGYTF

V: TRBV30
D: NA
J: TRBJ1-5
size: NA
DNA: TGTGCCTGGAGTCGGAATAGCAATCAGCCCCAGCATTTT
CDR3: CAWSRNSNQPQHF

V: TRBV9
D: NA
J: TRBJ1-2
size: NA
DNA: TGTGCCAGCAGCGTAATGGGGCAGGGCTACACCTTC
CDR3: CASSVMGQGYTF

V: TRBV27
D: TRBD2
J: TRBJ2-1
size: NA
DNA: TGTGCCAGCAGTTTAGGGACTAGCGGGATTGAGCAGTTCTTC
CDR3: CASSLGTSGIEQFF

V: TRBV9
D: NA
J: TRBJ2-1
size: NA
DNA: TGTGCCAGCAGCGTAGGAGGGGGGCCCCCACAGTTCTTC
CDR3: CASSVGGGPPQFF

V: TRBV21-1
D: NA
J: TRBJ2-2
size: NA
DNA: TGTGCCAGCAGCAGGGAAGGCGGGACAGGGTTCCCCACTAGCGGAACGAACACCGGGGAGCTGTTTTTT
CDR3: CASSREGGTGFPTSGTNTGELFF

V: TRBV5-1
D: TRBD1
J: TRBJ2-3
size: NA
DNA: TGCGCCAGCAGCCAGGGGGATCCTAGCACAGATACGCAGTATTTT
CDR3: CASSQGDPSTDTQYF

V: TRBV4-1
D: TRBD1
J: TRBJ1-4
size: once
DNA: TGCGCCAGCAGAAACACAGGGGGCTGGGAAAAACTGTTTTTT
CDR3: CASRNTGGWEKLFF

V: TRBV11-2
D: TRBD1
J: TRBJ2-7
size: NA
DNA: TGTGCCAGCAGCTTCAGACAGGGGGCCTACGAGCAGTACTTC
CDR3: CASSFRQGAYEQYF

V: TRBV5-4
D: NA
J: TRBJ1-1
size: NA
DNA: TGTGCCAGCACCCCTGGGAGCAGAGGGTACACTGAAGCTTTCTTT
CDR3: CASTPGSRGYTEAFF

V: TRBV5-1
D: NA
J: TRBJ2-1
size: NA
DNA: TGCGCCAGCAGCATGACAGGGGAGGGCTACAATGAGCAGTTCTTC
CDR3: CASSMTGEGYNEQFF

V: TRBV5-6
D: NA
J: TRBJ1-6
size: NA
DNA: TGTGCCAGCAGCTTGCCCGGGGACATGCTTCACAATTCACCCCTCCACTTT
CDR3: CASSLPGDMLHNSPLHF

V: TRBV9
D: NA
J: TRBJ1-2
size: NA
DNA: TGTGCCAGCGTCAGACCGTTTAACTATGGCTACACCTTC
CDR3: CASVRPFNYGYTF

V: TRBV7-9
D: TRBD1
J: TRBJ2-1
size: few
DNA: TGTGCCAGCAGCACCCCCCGCGGGACAGGGTCAGGTGAGCAGTTCTTC
CDR3: CASSTPRGTGSGEQFF

V: TRBV10-3
D: NA
J: TRBJ2-3
size: NA
DNA: TGTGCCACGCGGGAACCCGGGAGAGATACGCAGTATTTT
CDR3: CATREPGRDTQYF

V: TRBV9
D: TRBD1
J: TRBJ1-3
size: few
DNA: TGTGCCAGCAGCGTAGATGCAGGGGGTACTGGAAACACCATATATTTT
CDR3: CASSVDAGGTGNTIYF

V: TRBV9
D: TRBD1
J: TRBJ2-5
size: NA
DNA: TGTGCCAGCAGCGTAGGGTTTGGACAGGGGGCTATAGAGACCCAGTACTTC
CDR3: CASSVGFGQGAIETQYF

V: TRBV19
D: NA
J: TRBJ1-2
size: once
DNA: TGTGCCAGTACCATATGGGTAGGGGATAAAGATGGCTACACCTTC
CDR3: CASTIWVGDKDGYTF

V: TRBV2
D: NA
J: TRBJ1-6
size: NA
DNA: TGTGCCAGCAGTGATATGAGGGTCTCGGCCCTCCACTTT
CDR3: CASSDMRVSALHF